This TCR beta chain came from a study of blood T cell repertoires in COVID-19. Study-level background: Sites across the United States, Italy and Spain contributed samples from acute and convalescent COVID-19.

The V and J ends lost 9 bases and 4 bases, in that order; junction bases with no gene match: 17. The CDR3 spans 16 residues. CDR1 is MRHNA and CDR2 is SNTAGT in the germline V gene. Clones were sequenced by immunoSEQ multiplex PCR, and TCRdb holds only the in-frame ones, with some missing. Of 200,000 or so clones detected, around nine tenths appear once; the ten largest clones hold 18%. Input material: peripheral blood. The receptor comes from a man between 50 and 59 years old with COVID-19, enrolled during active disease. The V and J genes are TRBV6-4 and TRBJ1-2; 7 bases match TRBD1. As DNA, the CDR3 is TGTGCCAGGCGACAGGCTTTCCCCTCAGGGGGCTATGGCTACACCTTC. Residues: CARRQAFPSGGYGYTF.